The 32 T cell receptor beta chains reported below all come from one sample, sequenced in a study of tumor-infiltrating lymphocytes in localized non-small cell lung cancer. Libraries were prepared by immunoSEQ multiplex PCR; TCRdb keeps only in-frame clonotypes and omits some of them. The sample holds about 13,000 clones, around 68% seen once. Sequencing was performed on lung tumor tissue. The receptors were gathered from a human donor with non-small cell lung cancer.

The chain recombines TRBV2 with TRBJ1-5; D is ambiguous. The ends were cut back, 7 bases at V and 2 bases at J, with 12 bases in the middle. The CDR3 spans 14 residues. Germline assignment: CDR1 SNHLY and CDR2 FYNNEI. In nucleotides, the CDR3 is TGTGCCAGCACCCGGGAGGTGGGCAATCAGCCCCAGCATTTT. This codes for CASTREVGNQPQHF.

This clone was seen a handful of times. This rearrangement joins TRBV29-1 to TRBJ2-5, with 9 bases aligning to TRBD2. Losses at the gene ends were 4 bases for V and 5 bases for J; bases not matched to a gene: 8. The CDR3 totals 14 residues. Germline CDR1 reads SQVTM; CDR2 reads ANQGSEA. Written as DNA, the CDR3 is TGCAGCGTTGGCGGTAGCGGGAGTGGGGAGACCCAGTACTTC. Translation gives CSVGGSGSGETQYF.

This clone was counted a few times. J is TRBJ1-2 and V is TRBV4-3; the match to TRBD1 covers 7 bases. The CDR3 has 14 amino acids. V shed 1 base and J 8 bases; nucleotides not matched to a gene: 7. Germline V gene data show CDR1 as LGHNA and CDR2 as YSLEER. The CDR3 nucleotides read TGCGCCAGCAGCCAAGGCGACAGGGAAGGCGGCTACACCTTC. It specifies CASSQGDREGGYTF.

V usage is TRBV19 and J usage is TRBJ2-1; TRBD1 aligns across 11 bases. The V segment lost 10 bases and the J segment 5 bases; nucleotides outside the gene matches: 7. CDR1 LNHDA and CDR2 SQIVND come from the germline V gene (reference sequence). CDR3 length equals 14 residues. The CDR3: CATGSGQGDNEQFF. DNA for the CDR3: TGTGCCACCGGTTCGGGACAGGGGGACAATGAGCAGTTCTTC.

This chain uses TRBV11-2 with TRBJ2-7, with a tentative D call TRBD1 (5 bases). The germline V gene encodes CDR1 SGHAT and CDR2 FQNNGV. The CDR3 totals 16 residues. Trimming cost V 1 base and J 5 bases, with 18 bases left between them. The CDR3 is CASSLVSGYGIDEQYF. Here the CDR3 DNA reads TGTGCCAGCAGCTTAGTGTCAGGGTATGGTATTGACGAGCAGTACTTC.

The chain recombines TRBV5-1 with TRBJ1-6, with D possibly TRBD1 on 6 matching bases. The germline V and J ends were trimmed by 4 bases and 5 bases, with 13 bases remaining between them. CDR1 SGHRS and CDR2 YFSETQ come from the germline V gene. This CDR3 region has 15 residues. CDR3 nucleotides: TGCGCCAGCAGCCCCCGGGACACCAATAATTCACCCCTCCACTTT. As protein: CASSPRDTNNSPLHF.

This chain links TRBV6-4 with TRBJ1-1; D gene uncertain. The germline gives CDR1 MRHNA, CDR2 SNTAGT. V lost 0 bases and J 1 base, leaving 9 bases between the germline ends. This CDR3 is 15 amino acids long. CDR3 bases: TGTGCCAGCAGTGACTCGATGGCAGCGAACACTGAAGCTTTCTTT. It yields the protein CASSDSMAANTEAFF.

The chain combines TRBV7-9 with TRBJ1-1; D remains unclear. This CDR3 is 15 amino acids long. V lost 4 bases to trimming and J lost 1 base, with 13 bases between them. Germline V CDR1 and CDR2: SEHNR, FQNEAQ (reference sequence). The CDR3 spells CASSYLTRSNTEAFF. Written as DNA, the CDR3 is TGTGCCAGCAGCTACCTGACAAGGTCGAACACTGAAGCTTTCTTT.

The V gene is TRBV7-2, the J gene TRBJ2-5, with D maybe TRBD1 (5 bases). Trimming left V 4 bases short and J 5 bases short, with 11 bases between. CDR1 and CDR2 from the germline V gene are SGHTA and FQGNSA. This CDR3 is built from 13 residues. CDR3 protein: CASSSGSVETQYF. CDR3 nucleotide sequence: TGTGCCAGCAGCTCAGGGTCTGTGGAGACCCAGTACTTC.

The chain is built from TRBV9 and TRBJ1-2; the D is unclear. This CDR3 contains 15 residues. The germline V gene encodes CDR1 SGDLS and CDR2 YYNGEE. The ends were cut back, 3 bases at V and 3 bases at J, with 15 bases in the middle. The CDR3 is CASSAARDFDYGYTF. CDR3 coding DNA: TGTGCCAGCAGCGCTGCTCGGGATTTTGACTATGGCTACACCTTC.

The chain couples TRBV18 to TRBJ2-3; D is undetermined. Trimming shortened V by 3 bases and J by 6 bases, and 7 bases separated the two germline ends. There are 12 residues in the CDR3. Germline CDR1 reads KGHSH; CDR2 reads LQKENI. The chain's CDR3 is CASSPRSDTQYF. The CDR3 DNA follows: TGTGCCAGCTCACCGCGAAGCGATACGCAGTATTTT.

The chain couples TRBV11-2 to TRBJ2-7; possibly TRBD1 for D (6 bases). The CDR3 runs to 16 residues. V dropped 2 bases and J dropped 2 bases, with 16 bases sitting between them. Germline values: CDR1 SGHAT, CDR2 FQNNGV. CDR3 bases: TGTGCCAGCAGCTTATTACAGGGACACATAACCTACGAGCAGTACTTC. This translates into CASSLLQGHITYEQYF.

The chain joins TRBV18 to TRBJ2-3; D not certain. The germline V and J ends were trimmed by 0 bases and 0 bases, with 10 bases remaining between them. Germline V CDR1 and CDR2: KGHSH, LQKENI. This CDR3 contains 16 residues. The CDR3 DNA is TGTGCCAGCTCACCACCCCCCGTATTTAGCACAGATACGCAGTATTTT. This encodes CASSPPPVFSTDTQYF.

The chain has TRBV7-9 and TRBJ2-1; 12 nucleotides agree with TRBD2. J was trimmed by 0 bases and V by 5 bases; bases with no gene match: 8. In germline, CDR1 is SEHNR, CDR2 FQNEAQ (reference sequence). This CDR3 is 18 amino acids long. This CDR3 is CASSPTSGGWSSYNEQFF. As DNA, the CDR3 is TGTGCCAGCAGCCCTACTAGCGGGGGGTGGAGCTCCTACAATGAGCAGTTCTTC.

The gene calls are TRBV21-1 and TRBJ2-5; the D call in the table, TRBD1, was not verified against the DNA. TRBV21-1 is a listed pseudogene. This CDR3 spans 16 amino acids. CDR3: CASTMYNPPHQETQYF. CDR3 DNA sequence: TGTGCCAGCACCATGTACAATCCCCCGCACCAAGAGACCCAGTACTTC.

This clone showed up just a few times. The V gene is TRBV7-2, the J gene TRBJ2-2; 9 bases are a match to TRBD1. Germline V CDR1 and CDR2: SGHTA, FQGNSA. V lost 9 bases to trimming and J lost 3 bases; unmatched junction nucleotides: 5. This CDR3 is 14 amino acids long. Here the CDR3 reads CASARQGDTGELFF. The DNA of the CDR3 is TGTGCCAGTGCCAGACAGGGGGACACCGGGGAGCTGTTTTTT.

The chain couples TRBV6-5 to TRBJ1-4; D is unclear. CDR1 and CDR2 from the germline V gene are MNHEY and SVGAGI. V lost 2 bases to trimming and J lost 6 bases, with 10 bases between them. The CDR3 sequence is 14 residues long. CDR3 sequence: CASSYRPPDEKLFF. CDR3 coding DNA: TGTGCCAGCAGTTACAGGCCCCCGGATGAAAAACTGTTTTTT.

As DNA, the CDR3 is TGCAGCGTGGGGGTTATGAGGCCTAGCGGGGGGCTGGAGACCCAGTACTTC. Translated, it gives CSVGVMRPSGGLETQYF. V and J are TRBV29-1 and TRBJ2-5; 11 positions match TRBD2. The V and J ends lost 6 bases and 5 bases, in that order; junction bases with no gene match: 17. The germline V gene has CDR1 SQVTM and CDR2 ANQGSEA. The length of the CDR3 is 17 residues.

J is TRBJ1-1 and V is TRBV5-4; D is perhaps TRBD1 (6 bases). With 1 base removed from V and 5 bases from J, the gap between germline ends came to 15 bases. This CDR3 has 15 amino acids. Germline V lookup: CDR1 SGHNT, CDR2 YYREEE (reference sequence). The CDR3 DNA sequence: TGTGCCAGCAGCTTGCCCACAGGGTGGGAGACTGAAGCTTTCTTT. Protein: CASSLPTGWETEAFF.

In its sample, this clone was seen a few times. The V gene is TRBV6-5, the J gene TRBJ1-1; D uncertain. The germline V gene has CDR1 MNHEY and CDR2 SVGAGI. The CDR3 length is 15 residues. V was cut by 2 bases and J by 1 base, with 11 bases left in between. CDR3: CASSYAKDWNTEAFF. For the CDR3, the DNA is TGTGCCAGCAGTTACGCTAAGGACTGGAACACTGAAGCTTTCTTT.

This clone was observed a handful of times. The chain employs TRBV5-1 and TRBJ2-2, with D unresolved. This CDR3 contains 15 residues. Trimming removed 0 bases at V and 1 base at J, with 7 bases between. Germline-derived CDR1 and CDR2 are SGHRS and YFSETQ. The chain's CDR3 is CASSLVTENTGELFF. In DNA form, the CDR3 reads TGCGCCAGCAGCTTGGTGACTGAGAACACCGGGGAGCTGTTTTTT. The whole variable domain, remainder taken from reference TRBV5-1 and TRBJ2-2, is KAGVTQTPRYLIKTRGQQVTLSCSPISGHRSVSWYQQTPGQGLQFLFEYFSETQRNKGNFPGRFSGRQFSNSRSEMNVSTLELGDSALYLCASSLVTENTGELFFGEGSRLTVL.

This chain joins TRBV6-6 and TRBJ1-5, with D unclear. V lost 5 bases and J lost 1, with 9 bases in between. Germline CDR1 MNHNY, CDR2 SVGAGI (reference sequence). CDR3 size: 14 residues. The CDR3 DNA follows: TGTGCCAGCAGTACTTACATGAGCAATCAGCCCCAGCATTTT. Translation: CASSTYMSNQPQHF.

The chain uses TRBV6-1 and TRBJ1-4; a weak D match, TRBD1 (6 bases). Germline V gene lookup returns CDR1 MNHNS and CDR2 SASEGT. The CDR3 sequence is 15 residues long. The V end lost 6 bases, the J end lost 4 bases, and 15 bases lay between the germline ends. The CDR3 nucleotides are TGTGCCAGCAGACCAAACAGGGCTCTTAATGAAAAACTGTTTTTT. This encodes CASRPNRALNEKLFF.

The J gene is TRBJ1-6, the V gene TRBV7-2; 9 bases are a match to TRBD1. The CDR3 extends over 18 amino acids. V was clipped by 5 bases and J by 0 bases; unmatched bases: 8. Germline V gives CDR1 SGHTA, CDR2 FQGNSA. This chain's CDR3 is CASSTGQGRFSYNSPLHF. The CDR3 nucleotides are TGTGCCAGCAGCACAGGACAGGGGAGATTCTCCTATAATTCACCCCTCCACTTT.

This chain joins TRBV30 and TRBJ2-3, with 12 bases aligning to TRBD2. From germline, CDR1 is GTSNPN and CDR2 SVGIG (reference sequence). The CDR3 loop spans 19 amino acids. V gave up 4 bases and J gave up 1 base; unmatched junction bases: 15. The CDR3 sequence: CAWNHYETSGSQGTDTQYF. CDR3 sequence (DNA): TGTGCCTGGAATCACTACGAGACTAGCGGGAGTCAAGGCACAGATACGCAGTATTTT.

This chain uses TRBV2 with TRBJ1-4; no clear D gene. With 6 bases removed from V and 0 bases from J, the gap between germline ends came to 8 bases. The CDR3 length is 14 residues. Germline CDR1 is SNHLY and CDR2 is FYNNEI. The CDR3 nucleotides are TGTGCCAGCAGCGCGGCTGCAACTAATGAAAAACTGTTTTTT. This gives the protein CASSAAATNEKLFF.

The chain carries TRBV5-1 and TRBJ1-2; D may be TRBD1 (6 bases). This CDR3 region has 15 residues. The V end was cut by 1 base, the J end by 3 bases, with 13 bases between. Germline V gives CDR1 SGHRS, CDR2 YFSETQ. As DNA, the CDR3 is TGCGCCAGCAGCTTGATAGGGGGGCAGGACTATGGCTACACCTTC. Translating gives CASSLIGGQDYGYTF.

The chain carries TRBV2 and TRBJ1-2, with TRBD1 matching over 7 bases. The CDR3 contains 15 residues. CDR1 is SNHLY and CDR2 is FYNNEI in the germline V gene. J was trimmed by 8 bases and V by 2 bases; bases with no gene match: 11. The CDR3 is CASSEFGTASFGYTF. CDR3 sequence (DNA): TGTGCCAGCAGTGAATTCGGGACAGCCTCCTTCGGCTACACCTTC.

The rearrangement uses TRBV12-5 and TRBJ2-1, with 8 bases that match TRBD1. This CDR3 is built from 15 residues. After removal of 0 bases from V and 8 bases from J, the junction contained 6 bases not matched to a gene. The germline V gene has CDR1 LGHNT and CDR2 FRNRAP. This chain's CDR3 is CASGLVPQGEDEQFF. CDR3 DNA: TGTGCTAGTGGTTTGGTACCACAGGGGGAGGATGAGCAGTTCTTC.

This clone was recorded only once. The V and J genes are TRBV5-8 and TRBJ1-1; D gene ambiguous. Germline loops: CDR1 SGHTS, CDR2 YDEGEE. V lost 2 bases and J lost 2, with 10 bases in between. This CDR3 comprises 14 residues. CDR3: CASSFPALNTEAFF. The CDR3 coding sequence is TGTGCCAGCAGCTTCCCCGCCTTAAACACTGAAGCTTTCTTT.

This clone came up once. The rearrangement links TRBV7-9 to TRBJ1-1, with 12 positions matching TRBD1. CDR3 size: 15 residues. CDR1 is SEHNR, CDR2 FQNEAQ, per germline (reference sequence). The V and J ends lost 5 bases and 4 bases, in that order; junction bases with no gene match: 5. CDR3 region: CASSAGQGASTEAFF. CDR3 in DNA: TGTGCCAGCAGCGCGGGACAGGGGGCCAGCACTGAAGCTTTCTTT.

CDR3 sequence: CASRPGPLNYGYTF. The CDR3 coding sequence is TGTGCCAGCAGGCCGGGACCGCTGAACTATGGCTACACCTTC. The rearrangement uses TRBV6-4 and TRBJ1-2; tentatively, D is TRBD1 (5 bases). Germline lookup yields CDR1 MRHNA and CDR2 SNTAGT. V lost 6 bases, J lost 2 bases, and 13 bases lay in between. This CDR3 has 14 amino acids.